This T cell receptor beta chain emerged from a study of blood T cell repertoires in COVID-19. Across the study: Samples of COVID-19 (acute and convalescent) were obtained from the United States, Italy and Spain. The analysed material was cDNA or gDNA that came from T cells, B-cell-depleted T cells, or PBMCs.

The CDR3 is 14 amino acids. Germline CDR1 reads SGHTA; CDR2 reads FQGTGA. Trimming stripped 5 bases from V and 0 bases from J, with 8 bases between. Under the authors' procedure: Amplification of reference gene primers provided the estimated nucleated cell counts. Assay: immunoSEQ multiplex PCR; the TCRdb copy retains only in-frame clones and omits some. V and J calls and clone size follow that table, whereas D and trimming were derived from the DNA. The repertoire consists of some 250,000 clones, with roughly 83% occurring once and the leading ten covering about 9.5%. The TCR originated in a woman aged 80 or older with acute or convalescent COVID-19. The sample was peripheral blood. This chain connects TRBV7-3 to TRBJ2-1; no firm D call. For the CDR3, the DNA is TGTGCCAGCAGCGCAGTCCCCTCCTACAATGAGCAGTTCTTC. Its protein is CASSAVPSYNEQFF.